This T cell receptor beta chain is drawn from a study of blood T cell repertoires in COVID-19. About the study: From the United States, Italy and Spain came samples of acute and convalescent COVID-19. Sources were T cells, B-cell-depleted T cells, or PBMCs; the material itself was cDNA or gDNA.

In the study's own analysis: Amplifying reference gene primers gave estimates of nucleated cell counts. The table came from immunoSEQ multiplex PCR; TCRdb's copy has only in-frame clones and leaves some out. V and J calls and clone size are copied from that table; D and trimming were computed from the DNA. The sample has approximately 230,000 clones, roughly 85% seen once. The CDR3 extends over 14 amino acids. Per germline, CDR1 SQVTM and CDR2 ANQGSEA. Trimming pared 1 base from V and 5 bases from J, leaving 14 bases between. The sample comprised peripheral blood. This clonotype was obtained from a man younger than 45 who had recovered from COVID-19. The chain joins TRBV29-1 to TRBJ1-1; D not resolved. CDR3 protein: CSVEAATSGTEAFF. The DNA of the CDR3 is TGCAGCGTTGAAGCCGCCACCAGCGGAACTGAAGCTTTCTTT. The entire variable domain, with the rest obtained from reference TRBV29-1 and TRBJ1-1, is as follows: SAVISQKPSRDICQRGTSLTIQCQVDSQVTMMFWYRQQPGQSLTLIATANQGSEATYESGFVIDKFPISRPNLTFSTLTVSNMSPEDSSIYLCSVEAATSGTEAFFGQGTRLTVV.